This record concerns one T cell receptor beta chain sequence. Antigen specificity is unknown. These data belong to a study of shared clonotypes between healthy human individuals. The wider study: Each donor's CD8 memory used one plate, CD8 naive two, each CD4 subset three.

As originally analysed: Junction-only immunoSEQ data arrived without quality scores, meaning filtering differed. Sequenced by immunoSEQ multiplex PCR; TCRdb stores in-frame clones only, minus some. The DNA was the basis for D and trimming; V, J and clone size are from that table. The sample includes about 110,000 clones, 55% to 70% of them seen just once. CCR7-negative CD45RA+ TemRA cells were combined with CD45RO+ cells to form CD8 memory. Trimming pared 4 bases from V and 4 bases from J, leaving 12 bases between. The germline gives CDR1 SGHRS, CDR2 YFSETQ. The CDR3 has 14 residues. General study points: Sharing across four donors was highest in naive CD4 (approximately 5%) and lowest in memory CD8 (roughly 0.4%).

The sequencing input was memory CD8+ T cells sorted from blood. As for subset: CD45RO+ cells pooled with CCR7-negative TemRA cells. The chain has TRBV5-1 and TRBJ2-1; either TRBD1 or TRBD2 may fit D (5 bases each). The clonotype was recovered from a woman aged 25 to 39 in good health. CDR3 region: CASSGGPPYNEQFF. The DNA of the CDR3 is TGCGCCAGCAGCGGGGGACCTCCGTACAATGAGCAGTTCTTC.